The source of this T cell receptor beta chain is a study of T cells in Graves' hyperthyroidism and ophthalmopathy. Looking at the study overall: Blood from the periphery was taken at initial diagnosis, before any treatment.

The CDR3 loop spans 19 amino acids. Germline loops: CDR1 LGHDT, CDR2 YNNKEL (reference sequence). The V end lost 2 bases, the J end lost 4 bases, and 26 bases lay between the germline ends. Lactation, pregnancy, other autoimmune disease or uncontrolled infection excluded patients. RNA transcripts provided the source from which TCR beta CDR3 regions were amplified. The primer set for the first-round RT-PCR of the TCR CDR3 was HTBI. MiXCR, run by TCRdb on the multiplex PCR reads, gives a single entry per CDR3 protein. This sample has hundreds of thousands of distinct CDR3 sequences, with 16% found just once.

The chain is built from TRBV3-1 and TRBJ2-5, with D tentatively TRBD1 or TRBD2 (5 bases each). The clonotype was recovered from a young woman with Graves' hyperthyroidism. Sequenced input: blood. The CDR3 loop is CASSQLTRLPGRYSETQYF. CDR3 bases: TGTGCCAGCAGCCAACTCACCCGCCTACCGGGACGATATTCAGAGACCCAGTACTTC.